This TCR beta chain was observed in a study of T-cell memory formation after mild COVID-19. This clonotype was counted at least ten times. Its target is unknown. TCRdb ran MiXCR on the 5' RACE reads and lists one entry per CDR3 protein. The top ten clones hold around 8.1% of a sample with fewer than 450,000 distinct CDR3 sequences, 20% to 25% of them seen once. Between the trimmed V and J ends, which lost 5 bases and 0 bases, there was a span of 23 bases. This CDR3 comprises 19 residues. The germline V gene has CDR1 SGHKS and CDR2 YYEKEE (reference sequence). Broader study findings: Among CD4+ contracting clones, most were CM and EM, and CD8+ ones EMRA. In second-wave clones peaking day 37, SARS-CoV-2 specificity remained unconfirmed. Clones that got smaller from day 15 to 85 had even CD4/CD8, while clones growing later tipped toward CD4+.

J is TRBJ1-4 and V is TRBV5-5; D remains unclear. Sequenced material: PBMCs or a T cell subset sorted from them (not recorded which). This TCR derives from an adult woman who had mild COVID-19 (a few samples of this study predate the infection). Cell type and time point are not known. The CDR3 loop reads CASSSRPSAVWATNEKLFF. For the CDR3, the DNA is TGTGCCAGCAGTTCTAGACCGTCGGCAGTCTGGGCAACTAATGAAAAACTGTTTTTT.